This T cell receptor beta chain derives from a study of regulatory T cells in long-lasting Graves disease. The sample holds many counts of this clonotype. Its antigen is unknown. Study-level points and caveats: Accuracy might have suffered from few samples.

Investigators prepared the TCR beta libraries by applying iRepertoire HTBI primers and Arm-PCR of CDR3 regions. TCRdb reprocessed the multiplex PCR reads with MiXCR, giving one entry per CDR3 protein. The sample contains 400,000 to 500,000 distinct CDR3 sequences, approximately 15% of which appear only once. As to time point: newly diagnosed GD, antithyroid drugs for less than 3 months. After RNA was extracted from PBMCs, the TCR library was made from it. Peripheral blood, at approximately 10 milliliters, went into EDTA tubes. The sample was also linked to a second study, of T cells in Graves' hyperthyroidism and ophthalmopathy.

The origin of this receptor is a woman between 25 and 40 years old with Graves disease. Sequencing was performed on peripheral blood mononuclear cells (PBMCs), taken at new diagnosis, from a patient treated with antithyroid drugs.

The CDR3 DNA is TGTGCCAGCAGCTTAGAACTAGCGGACACCGGGGAGCTGTTTTTT. It encodes CASSLELADTGELFF. J is TRBJ2-2 and V is TRBV11-1, with TRBD2 matching 8 bases. In germline, CDR1 is SGHAT, CDR2 FQDESV (reference sequence). The CDR3 consists of 15 residues. After removal of 1 base from V and 3 bases from J, the junction contained 1 base not matched to a gene. Complete variable domain (other parts from reference TRBV11-1 and TRBJ2-2): EAEVAQSPRYKITEKSQAVAFWCDPISGHATLYWYRQILGQGPELLVQFQDESVVDDSQLPKDRFSAERLKGVDSTLKIQPAELGDSAMYLCASSLELADTGELFFGEGSRLTVL.